This record looks at one T cell receptor (beta chain) sequence and its context. Its antigen is currently unknown. The V gene end was trimmed by 2 bases and the J gene end by 6 bases; junction bases not matched to a gene: 4. CDR1 is LNHNV, CDR2 YYDKDF, per germline (reference sequence). The CDR3 consists of 15 residues. The source of the sample is a study of CD8+CD57+ T cells in acquired aplastic anemia. Whole-study findings and limits: The study identified more than 25 CD8+ CDR3 sequences shared by patients and controls.

Genomic DNA served as template for TCR beta VDJ and CDR3 profiling. TCRdb ran MiXCR on the reads and lists one entry per CDR3 protein. Of roughly 170,000 distinct CDR3 sequences in the sample, roughly 63% are singletons; the top ten hold 35% to 50%. The TCR comes from a human donor in good health. Sequencing was performed on sorted CD4+, CD8+, or CD8+CD57+ T cells (not recorded which) from PBMCs. The rearrangement links TRBV15 to TRBJ1-4, with TRBD1 matching over 9 bases. CDR3 region: CATSRQQGADEKLFF. CDR3 sequence (DNA): TGTGCCACCAGCAGACAACAGGGGGCGGATGAAAAACTGTTTTTT.